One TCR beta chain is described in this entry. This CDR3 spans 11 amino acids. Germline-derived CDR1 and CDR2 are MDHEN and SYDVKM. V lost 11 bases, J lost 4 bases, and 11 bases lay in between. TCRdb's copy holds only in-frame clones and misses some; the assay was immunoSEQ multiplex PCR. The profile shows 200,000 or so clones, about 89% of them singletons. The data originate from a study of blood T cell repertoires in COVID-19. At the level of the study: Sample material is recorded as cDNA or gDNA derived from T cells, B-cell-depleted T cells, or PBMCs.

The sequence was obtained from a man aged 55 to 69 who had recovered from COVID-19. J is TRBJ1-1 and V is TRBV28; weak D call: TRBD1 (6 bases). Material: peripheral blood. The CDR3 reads CAGGGGTEAFF. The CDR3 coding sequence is TGTGCCGGAGGGGGGGGCACTGAAGCTTTCTTT.